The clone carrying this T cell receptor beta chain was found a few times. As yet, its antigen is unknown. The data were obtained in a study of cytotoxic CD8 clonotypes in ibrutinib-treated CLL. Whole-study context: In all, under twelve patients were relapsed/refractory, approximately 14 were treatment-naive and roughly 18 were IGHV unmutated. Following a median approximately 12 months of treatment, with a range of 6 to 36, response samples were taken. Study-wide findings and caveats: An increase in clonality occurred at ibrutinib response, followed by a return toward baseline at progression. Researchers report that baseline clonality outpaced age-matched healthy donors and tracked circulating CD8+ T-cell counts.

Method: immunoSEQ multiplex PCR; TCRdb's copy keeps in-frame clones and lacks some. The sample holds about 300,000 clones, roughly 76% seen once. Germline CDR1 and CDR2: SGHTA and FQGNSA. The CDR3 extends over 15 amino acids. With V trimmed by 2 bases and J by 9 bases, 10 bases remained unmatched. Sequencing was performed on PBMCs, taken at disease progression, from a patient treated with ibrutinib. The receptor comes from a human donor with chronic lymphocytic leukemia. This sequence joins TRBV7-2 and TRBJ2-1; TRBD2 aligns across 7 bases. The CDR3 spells CASSLSEGGLSEQFF. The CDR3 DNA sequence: TGTGCCAGCAGCTTATCGGAGGGAGGGTTGAGTGAGCAGTTCTTC.